Presented here are 3 T cell receptor beta chains from one specimen sequenced in a study of shared clonotypes between healthy human individuals. Repertoires were generated with immunoSEQ multiplex PCR, while TCRdb's copy carries only in-frame clones and drops some. The profile shows more than 2 million clones, 85% to 95% of them singletons. Sequencing was performed on naive CD4+ T cells sorted from blood. The subset is: CD45RA+ positively selected. All receptors derive from a man between 18 and 29 years old in good health.

The chain links TRBV4-3 to TRBJ1-2; a possible D gene is TRBD1 (5 bases). The CDR3 runs to 16 residues. V lost 4 bases and J lost 1, with 16 bases in between. Germline values: CDR1 LGHNA, CDR2 YSLEER. The CDR3 reads CASSPSGTPGNYGYTF. The CDR3 bases are TGCGCCAGCAGCCCGTCCGGGACGCCCGGTAACTATGGCTACACCTTC.

The J gene is TRBJ2-3, the V gene TRBV4-1; D ambiguous. V gave up 2 bases and J gave up 2 bases, with 17 bases separating them. The CDR3 consists of 17 residues. Germline V CDR1 and CDR2: MGHRA, YSYEKL. Here the CDR3 DNA reads TGCGCCAGCAGCCAATGGGGTTTGGAACCATACACAGATACGCAGTATTTT. Encoded protein: CASSQWGLEPYTDTQYF.

In this sample, this clone turned up once. The chain joins TRBV10-3 to TRBJ2-1; 7 bases are shared with TRBD2. The CDR3 runs 14 residues. V shed 10 bases, J shed 0 bases, and the junction held 6 bases outside the gene matches. The germline gives CDR1 ENHRY, CDR2 SYGVKD. The CDR3 coding sequence is TGTGCCAGAGAGCGGGGTAGCTCCTACAATGAGCAGTTCTTC. It encodes CARERGSSYNEQFF.